This TCR beta chain was profiled in a study of regulatory T cells in long-lasting Graves disease. The overall study: Duration of antithyroid drug therapy among newly diagnosed Graves' patients was under 3 months.

CDR3-region Arm-PCR and iRepertoire HTBI primers produced the TCR beta libraries. Each CDR3 protein is one row after TCRdb ran MiXCR on the multiplex PCR reads. The data show around 400,000 distinct CDR3 sequences, with around 16% seen just once and 22% held by the top ten. Specified time point: newly diagnosed GD, antithyroid drugs for less than 3 months. The authors made the TCR library using RNA they extracted from PBMCs. Trimming took off 5 bases at V and 3 bases at J, with 6 bases between the two ends. This CDR3 region has 12 residues. This clonotype was detected many times. This receptor was taken from a female donor with Graves disease. The rearrangement uses TRBV12-3 or TRBV12-4 and TRBJ2-3; D is unclear. The material was peripheral blood mononuclear cells (PBMCs), obtained at new diagnosis, from a patient treated with antithyroid drugs. The DNA for the CDR3 is TGTGCCAGCAGTCCTGGTACAGATACGCAGTATTTT. This sequence encodes CASSPGTDTQYF.